This T cell receptor beta chain comes out of a study of T cell responses to AZD1222 COVID-19 vaccine. Germline CDR1 MDHEN, CDR2 SYDVKM. The length of the CDR3 is 13 residues. Trimming removed 6 bases from V and 4 bases from J; junction bases left unmatched: 5. Study-level results: The study reported that nearly half of spike-specific TCRs target unmutated variant regions. Spike-wide vaccine-associated CD4 TCRs dominated at 160-218 and 743-854. Donors were chiefly white British, with a greater number of females, and clonal diversity was perhaps underestimated. Repertoire samples came only from after the peak T cell response.

A remark on this clone: The antigen is not known.

Some clones are missing from TCRdb's copy, which holds only in-frame ones; the method was immunoSEQ multiplex PCR. The profile shows 200,000 to 300,000 clones, approximately 95% of them singletons. The sample in question was peripheral blood, obtained on day 0 of AZD1222 vaccination. The source of this sequence is an adult in good health. The rearrangement links TRBV28 to TRBJ1-2; 7 positions match TRBD1. DNA for the CDR3: TGTGCCAGCAGGATGGGACAGTTCTATGGCTACACCTTC. Protein sequence: CASRMGQFYGYTF.